The 2 T cell receptor beta chains given below trace back to one sample, sequenced in a study of identical twins. TCRdb ran MiXCR on the 5' RACE reads and lists one entry per CDR3 protein. The sample yields 200,000 to 300,000 distinct CDR3 sequences, 9.5% to 15% seen once. These data were also filed under a second study, of yellow fever vaccine responses in identical twins.

The sequenced material came from memory (CD45RO+) T cells sorted from blood. The receptors come from a woman between 18 and 30 years old in good health.

This chain uses TRBV4-3 with TRBJ2-7; 7 bases agree with TRBD2. Trimming cost V 1 base and J 1 base; bases outside gene matches: 13. In germline, CDR1 is LGHNA, CDR2 YSLEER. The CDR3 has 18 amino acids. The CDR3 here is CASSQAFFSGAGSYEQYF. The CDR3 nucleotides are TGCGCCAGCAGCCAAGCGTTTTTTTCGGGAGCGGGGTCCTACGAGCAGTACTTC.

The sample holds a few counts of this clonotype. This rearrangement joins TRBV20-1 to TRBJ2-3; D may be TRBD2 (7 bases). V shed 4 bases and J shed 0 bases, with 20 bases lying between them. Germline V gene lookup returns CDR1 DFQATT and CDR2 SNEGSKA (reference sequence). The CDR3 consists of 17 residues. The CDR3 loop is CSANPERGGGSTDTQYF. CDR3 nucleotide sequence: TGCAGTGCTAATCCCGAACGGGGAGGGGGTAGCACAGATACGCAGTATTTT.